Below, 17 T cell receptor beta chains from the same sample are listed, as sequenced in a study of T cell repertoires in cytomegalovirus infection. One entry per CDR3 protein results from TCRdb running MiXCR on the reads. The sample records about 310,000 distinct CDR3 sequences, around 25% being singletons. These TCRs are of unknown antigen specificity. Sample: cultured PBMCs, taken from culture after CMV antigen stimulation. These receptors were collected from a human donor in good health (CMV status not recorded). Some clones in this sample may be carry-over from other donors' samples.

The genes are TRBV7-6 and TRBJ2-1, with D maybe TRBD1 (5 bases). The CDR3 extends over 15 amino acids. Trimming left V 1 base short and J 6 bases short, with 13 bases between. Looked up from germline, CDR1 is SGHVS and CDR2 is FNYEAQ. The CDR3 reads CASSLEQNQGNEQFF. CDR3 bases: TGTGCCAGCAGCTTAGAGCAGAACCAGGGCAATGAGCAGTTCTTC.

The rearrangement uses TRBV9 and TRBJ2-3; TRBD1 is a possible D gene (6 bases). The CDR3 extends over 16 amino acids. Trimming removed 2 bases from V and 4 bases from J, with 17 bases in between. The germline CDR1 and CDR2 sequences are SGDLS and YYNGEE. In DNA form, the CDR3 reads TGTGCCAGCAGCGTCGCGATGGGGGCAGGGGCAGATACGCAGTATTTT. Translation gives CASSVAMGAGADTQYF.

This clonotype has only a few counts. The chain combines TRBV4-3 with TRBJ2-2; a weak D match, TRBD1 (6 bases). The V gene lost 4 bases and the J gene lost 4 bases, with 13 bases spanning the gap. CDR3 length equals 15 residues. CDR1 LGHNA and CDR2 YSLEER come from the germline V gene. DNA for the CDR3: TGCGCCAGCAGCCTAAACAGGGTTAGCACCGGGGAGCTGTTTTTT. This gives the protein CASSLNRVSTGELFF.

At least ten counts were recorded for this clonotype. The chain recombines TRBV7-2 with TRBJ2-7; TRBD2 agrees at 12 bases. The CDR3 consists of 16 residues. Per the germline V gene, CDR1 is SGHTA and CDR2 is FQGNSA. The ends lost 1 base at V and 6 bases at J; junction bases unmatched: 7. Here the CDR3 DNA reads TGTGCCAGCAGCTTAGATTCGACTAGCGGGAGACTCGAGCAGTACGTC. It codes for CASSLDSTSGRLEQYV.

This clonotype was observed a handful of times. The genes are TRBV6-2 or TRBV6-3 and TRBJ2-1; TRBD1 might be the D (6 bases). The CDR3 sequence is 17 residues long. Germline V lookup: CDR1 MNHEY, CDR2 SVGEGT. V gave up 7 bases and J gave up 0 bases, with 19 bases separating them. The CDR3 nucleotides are TGTGCCAGCACCTTTACTCTCGGGACACGCTCCTACAATGAGCAGTTCTTC. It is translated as CASTFTLGTRSYNEQFF.

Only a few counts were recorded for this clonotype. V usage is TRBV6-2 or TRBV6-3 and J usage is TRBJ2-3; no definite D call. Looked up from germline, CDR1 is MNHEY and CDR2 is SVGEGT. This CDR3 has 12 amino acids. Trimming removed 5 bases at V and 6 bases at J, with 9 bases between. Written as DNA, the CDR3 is TGTGCCAGCAGTCCCATCCTGGATACGCAGTATTTT. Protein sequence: CASSPILDTQYF.

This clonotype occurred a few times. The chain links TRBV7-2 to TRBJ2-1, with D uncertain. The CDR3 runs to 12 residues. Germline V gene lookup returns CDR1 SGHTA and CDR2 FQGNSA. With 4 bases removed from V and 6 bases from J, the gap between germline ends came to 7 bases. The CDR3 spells CASSSLGNEQFF. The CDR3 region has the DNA TGTGCCAGCAGCTCCCTCGGCAATGAGCAGTTCTTC.

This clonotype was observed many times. CDR3 protein: CSGILAGGPSEQYF. CDR3 in DNA: TGCAGCGGGATACTAGCGGGAGGGCCCTCCGAGCAGTACTTC. The chain has TRBV29-1 and TRBJ2-7; 13 bases are shared with TRBD2. The CDR3 is 14 amino acids. The germline V gene encodes CDR1 SQVTM and CDR2 ANQGSEA. Trimming took 7 bases from V and 6 from J; bases not matched to a gene: 9.

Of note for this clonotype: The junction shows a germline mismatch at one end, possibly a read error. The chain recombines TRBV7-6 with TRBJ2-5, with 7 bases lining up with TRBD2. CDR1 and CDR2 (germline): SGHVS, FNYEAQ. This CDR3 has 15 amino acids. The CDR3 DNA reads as TGTGCTAGCAGCTTGGACGGACTAGGCCAAGAGACCCAGTACTTC. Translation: CASSLDGLGQETQYF.

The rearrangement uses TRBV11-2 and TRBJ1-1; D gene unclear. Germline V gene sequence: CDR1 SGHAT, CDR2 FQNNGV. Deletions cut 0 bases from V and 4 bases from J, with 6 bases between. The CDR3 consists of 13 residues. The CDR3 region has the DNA TGTGCCAGCAGCTTAGATTTATCCACTGAAGCTTTCTTT. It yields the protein CASSLDLSTEAFF.

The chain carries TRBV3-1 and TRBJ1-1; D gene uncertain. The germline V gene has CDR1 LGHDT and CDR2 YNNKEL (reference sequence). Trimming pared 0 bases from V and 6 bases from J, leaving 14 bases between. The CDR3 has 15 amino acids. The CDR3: CASSQDLAGFPEAFF. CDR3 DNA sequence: TGTGCCAGCAGCCAAGACCTGGCAGGTTTCCCTGAAGCTTTCTTT.

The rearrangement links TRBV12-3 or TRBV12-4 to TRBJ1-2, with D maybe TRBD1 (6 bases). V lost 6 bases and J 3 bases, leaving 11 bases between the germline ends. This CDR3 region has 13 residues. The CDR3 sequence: CASSGQSDYGYTF. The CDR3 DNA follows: TGTGCCAGCAGCGGACAGTCAGACTATGGCTACACCTTC.

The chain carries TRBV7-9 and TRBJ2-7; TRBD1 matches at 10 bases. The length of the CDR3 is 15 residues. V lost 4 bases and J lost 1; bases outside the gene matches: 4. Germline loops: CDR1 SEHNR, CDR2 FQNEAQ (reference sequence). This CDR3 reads CASSSGQGWSYEQYF. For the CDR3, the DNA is TGTGCCAGCAGCTCGGGACAGGGGTGGTCCTACGAGCAGTACTTC.

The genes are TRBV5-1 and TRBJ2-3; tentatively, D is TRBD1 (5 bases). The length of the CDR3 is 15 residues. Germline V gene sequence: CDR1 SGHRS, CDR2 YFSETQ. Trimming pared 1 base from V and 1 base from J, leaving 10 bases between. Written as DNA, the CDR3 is TGCGCCAGCAGCTTGAGGCAGGGCCGCACAGATACGCAGTATTTT. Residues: CASSLRQGRTDTQYF.

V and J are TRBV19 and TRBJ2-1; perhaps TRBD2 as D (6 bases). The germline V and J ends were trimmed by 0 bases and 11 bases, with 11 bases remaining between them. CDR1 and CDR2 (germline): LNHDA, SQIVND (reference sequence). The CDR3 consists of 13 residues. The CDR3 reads CASSIDGGVKQFF. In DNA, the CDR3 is TGTGCCAGTAGTATAGATGGAGGGGTGAAGCAGTTCTTC.

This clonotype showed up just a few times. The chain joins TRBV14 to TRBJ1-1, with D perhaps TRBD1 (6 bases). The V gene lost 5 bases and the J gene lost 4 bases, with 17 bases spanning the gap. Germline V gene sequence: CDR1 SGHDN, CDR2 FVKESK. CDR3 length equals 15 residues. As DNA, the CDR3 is TGTGCCAGCAGCATTATGGGGGGGGCTGGCACTGAAGCTTTCTTT. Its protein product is CASSIMGGAGTEAFF.

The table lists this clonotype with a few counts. The CDR3 DNA follows: TGTGCCAGCAGCTTAGTCTTCAAGGGGGAGACCCAGTACTTC. Its translation: CASSLVFKGETQYF. The V call is TRBV7-9, the J call TRBJ2-5; D perhaps matches TRBD1 (5 bases). The CDR3 length is 14 residues. V gave up 1 base and J gave up 5 bases, with 11 bases separating them. Germline V gene lookup returns CDR1 SEHNR and CDR2 FQNEAQ (reference sequence).